Each of the 28 T cell receptor beta chains below was sequenced from the same sample in a study of CD8 T cells in ankylosing spondylitis. A single record per CDR3 protein comes from TCRdb applying MiXCR to the 5' RACE reads. The sample has a few hundred thousand distinct CDR3 sequences; roughly 20% are singletons. Sequencing input: blood, either unsorted or a sorted T cell fraction (not recorded which). The receptors derive from a male donor with ankylosing spondylitis or in good health (not recorded which).

This clonotype is a singleton in its sample. For the CDR3, the DNA is TGCAGTGCTAAAGAGCCGGTGTGGGACACTAGGAATGAGCAGTTCTTC. Amino acid sequence: CSAKEPVWDTRNEQFF. The chain joins TRBV20-1 to TRBJ2-1; D is perhaps TRBD1 (6 bases). The germline V gene has CDR1 DFQATT and CDR2 SNEGSKA (reference sequence). This CDR3 is 16 amino acids long. V lost 4 bases and J 7 bases, leaving 23 bases between the germline ends.

CDR3 region: CASSVLAGGYNEQFF. DNA of the CDR3: TGTGCCAGCAGTGTGTTAGCGGGGGGTTACAATGAGCAGTTCTTC. The chain has TRBV6-1 and TRBJ2-1; TRBD2 matches 10 bases. Losses at the gene ends were 4 bases for V and 4 bases for J; bases not matched to a gene: 4. Per the germline V gene, CDR1 is MNHNS and CDR2 is SASEGT. The CDR3 spans 15 residues.

The sample holds a few counts of this clonotype. V and J are TRBV7-9 and TRBJ2-1, with 8 bases lining up with TRBD2. V shed 3 bases, J shed 8 bases, and the junction held 15 bases outside the gene matches. Germline-derived CDR1 and CDR2 are SEHNR and FQNEAQ (reference sequence). This CDR3 is 17 amino acids long. The CDR3 is CASSLVGLARGLDEQFF. CDR3 DNA: TGTGCCAGCAGCTTGGTGGGGTTGGCTCGGGGACTAGATGAGCAGTTCTTC.

This clonotype was found a few times. The chain is built from TRBV7-9 and TRBJ2-2, with a possible D match to TRBD1 (7 bases). This CDR3 spans 16 amino acids. Trimming removed 5 bases from V and 4 bases from J, with 17 bases in between. Germline V lookup: CDR1 SEHNR, CDR2 FQNEAQ (reference sequence). Here the CDR3 reads CASSPPQGRSTGELFF. In DNA form, the CDR3 reads TGTGCCAGCAGCCCACCACAGGGGAGGAGCACCGGGGAGCTGTTTTTT.

This clonotype was found many times. V and J are TRBV20-1 and TRBJ2-1; 12 bases match TRBD1. Germline V lookup: CDR1 DFQATT, CDR2 SNEGSKA (reference sequence). The CDR3 runs to 15 residues. The V segment lost 6 bases and the J segment 3 bases; nucleotides outside the gene matches: 6. CDR3 nucleotide sequence: TGCAGTGCCCGGGGGACAGGGGGCCACTACAATGAGCAGTTCTTC. It translates to CSARGTGGHYNEQFF.

The J gene is TRBJ2-2, the V gene TRBV9; 10 bases are a match to TRBD2. V lost 3 bases to trimming and J lost 7 bases; unmatched junction nucleotides: 9. CDR3 length: 16 amino acids. CDR1 is SGDLS and CDR2 is YYNGEE in the germline V gene. In DNA form, the CDR3 reads TGTGCCAGCAGCGCGACCGGGACTAGCGCTTTCGGGGAGCTGTTTTTT. Its protein product is CASSATGTSAFGELFF.

This clonotype has a handful of counts. The chain has TRBV5-1 and TRBJ2-3; 7 positions agree with TRBD1. The CDR3 extends over 16 amino acids. Trimming removed 0 bases from V and 0 bases from J; junction bases left unmatched: 4. The V gene's germline CDR1 is SGHRS and CDR2 YFSETQ. The CDR3 sequence is CASSLAWDSSTDTQYF. Written as DNA, the CDR3 is TGCGCCAGCAGCTTGGCCTGGGACAGCAGCACAGATACGCAGTATTTT.

The count of this clonotype is one. The rearrangement joins TRBV6-1 to TRBJ2-2, with TRBD2 matching 7 bases. CDR3 length: 16 amino acids. With V trimmed by 7 bases and J by 2 bases, 10 bases remained unmatched. The germline V gene encodes CDR1 MNHNS and CDR2 SASEGT. CDR3 residues: CASTPSGAANTGELFF. The CDR3 coding sequence is TGTGCCAGCACCCCAAGCGGGGCCGCTAACACCGGGGAGCTGTTTTTT.

This clonotype was detected once. Likely a read error: the CDR3 ends without its conserved phenylalanine or tryptophan. The V gene is TRBV7-3, the J gene TRBJ2-3; D not resolved. The germline V and J ends were trimmed by 2 bases and 4 bases, with 16 bases remaining between them. There are 16 residues in the CDR3. Germline CDR1 SGHTA, CDR2 FQGTGA. This chain's CDR3 is CASSLHRSDSSDTQYL. CDR3 bases: TGTGCCAGCAGCTTACACCGGTCCGATAGCTCAGATACGCAGTATTTA.

V and J are TRBV7-9 and TRBJ1-3; D gene unclear. CDR1 SEHNR and CDR2 FQNEAQ come from the germline V gene (reference sequence). The V end lost 8 bases, the J end lost 0 bases, and 8 bases lay between the germline ends. This CDR3 comprises 13 residues. The CDR3 coding sequence is TGTGCCAGCGCCGGTAGCTCTGGAAACACCATATATTTT. Amino acids: CASAGSSGNTIYF.

There are many counts of this clonotype. V and J are TRBV12-3 or TRBV12-4 and TRBJ2-1, with TRBD1 as a possible D gene (6 bases). The CDR3 sequence is 12 residues long. Trimming removed 6 bases at V and 9 bases at J, with 12 bases between. Written as DNA, the CDR3 is TGTGCCAGCAGGGAGACAGGAGGTGAGCAGTTCTTC. Protein sequence: CASRETGGEQFF.

CDR3 sequence (DNA): TGCAGCGGGACAGGGAGCACAGATACGCAGTATTTT. It encodes CSGTGSTDTQYF. The chain employs TRBV29-1 and TRBJ2-3; 8 nucleotides line up with TRBD1. CDR1 and CDR2 (germline): SQVTM, ANQGSEA. The V and J ends lost 7 bases and 0 bases, in that order; junction bases with no gene match: 0. The CDR3 runs to 12 residues.

This clonotype has only a few counts. The chain carries TRBV2 and TRBJ1-6; no firm D call. V was clipped by 6 bases and J by 3 bases, with 6 bases between them. The CDR3 runs 13 residues. Germline CDR1 and CDR2: SNHLY and FYNNEI. CDR3 nucleotides: TGTGCCAGCAGGGAGGACTATAATTCACCCCTCCACTTT. The encoded protein is CASREDYNSPLHF. Complete variable domain (other parts from reference TRBV2 and TRBJ1-6): EPEVTQTPSHQVTQMGQEVILRCVPISNHLYFYWYRQILGQKVEFLVSFYNNEISEKSEIFDDQFSVERPDGSNFTLKIRSTKLEDSAMYFCASREDYNSPLHFGNGTRLTVT.

This chain links TRBV7-9 with TRBJ2-1, with 11 bases matching TRBD2. V shed 5 bases and J 3 bases; nucleotides not matched to a gene: 3. Germline CDR1 SEHNR, CDR2 FQNEAQ (reference sequence). This CDR3 has 15 amino acids. The CDR3 DNA sequence: TGTGCCAGCAGCCTGACTAGCGGGGACTACAATGAGCAGTTCTTC. Translated, it gives CASSLTSGDYNEQFF.

This clonotype was seen a handful of times. The chain joins TRBV20-1 to TRBJ2-3, with unresolved D. Germline assignment: CDR1 DFQATT and CDR2 SNEGSKA (reference sequence). V was clipped by 0 bases and J by 0 bases, with 13 bases between them. This CDR3 has 16 amino acids. The CDR3, as DNA: TGCAGTGCTAGAGATGAAGGTTGGAGCAGCACAGATACGCAGTATTTT. Protein product: CSARDEGWSSTDTQYF.

The rearrangement uses TRBV27 and TRBJ2-2; possible D gene TRBD2, 5 bases. The V end was cut by 6 bases, the J end by 2 bases, with 10 bases between. The CDR3 sequence is 14 residues long. Germline values: CDR1 MNHEY, CDR2 SMNVEV (reference sequence). CDR3 nucleotide sequence: TGTGCCAGCAGATGGACTGCAAACACCGGGGAGCTGTTTTTT. This encodes CASRWTANTGELFF.

This chain joins TRBV29-1 and TRBJ2-1, with D perhaps matching TRBD1 (5 bases). Germline assignment: CDR1 SQVTM and CDR2 ANQGSEA. The CDR3 is made up of 13 amino acids. The V and J ends lost 3 bases and 4 bases respectively, with 10 bases between them. In DNA, the CDR3 is TGCAGCGTTGAGGGGCCTAAGTACAATGAGCAGTTCTTC. It translates to CSVEGPKYNEQFF.

V and J are TRBV24-1 and TRBJ2-2; the D gene could be TRBD1 or TRBD2 (5 bases each). V lost 5 bases to trimming and J lost 3 bases, with 12 bases between them. CDR3 length equals 15 residues. Germline V lookup: CDR1 KGHDR, CDR2 SFDVKD. This chain's CDR3 is CATSGGVTDTGELFF. In DNA form, the CDR3 reads TGTGCCACCAGTGGAGGGGTAACAGACACCGGGGAGCTGTTTTTT.

The J gene is TRBJ1-1, the V gene TRBV4-1, with D uncertain. Germline CDR1 MGHRA, CDR2 YSYEKL. Trimming removed 3 bases at V and 0 bases at J, with 8 bases between. This CDR3 spans 14 amino acids. CDR3 sequence: CASSQFGMNTEAFF. CDR3 DNA sequence: TGCGCCAGCAGCCAGTTCGGGATGAACACTGAAGCTTTCTTT.

This clonotype was seen only a few times. V and J are TRBV7-6 and TRBJ2-4, with D possibly being TRBD1 (6 bases). In germline, CDR1 is SGHVS, CDR2 FNYEAQ. Trimming took off 2 bases at V and 6 bases at J, with 14 bases between the two ends. CDR3 size: 15 residues. CDR3 loop: CASSLRAGEINIQYF. The CDR3 nucleotides read TGTGCCAGCAGCTTAAGGGCAGGGGAGATAAACATTCAGTACTTC. The full variable domain, completed using reference TRBV7-6 and TRBJ2-4, is GAGVSQSPRYKVTKRGQDVALRCDPISGHVSLYWYRQALGQGPEFLTYFNYEAQQDKSGLPNDRFSAERPEGSISTLTIQRTEQRDSAMYRCASSLRAGEINIQYFGAGTRLSVL.

The rearrangement joins TRBV7-8 to TRBJ1-3; D not resolved. The CDR3 is made up of 14 amino acids. Per the germline V gene, CDR1 is SGHVS and CDR2 is FQNEAQ. Trimming took off 1 base at V and 2 bases at J, with 6 bases between the two ends. The CDR3 DNA follows: TGTGCCAGCAGCTTAGACACAACTGGAAACACCATATATTTT. Translation: CASSLDTTGNTIYF. The full variable domain, with the rest looked up from reference TRBV7-8 and TRBJ1-3, is GAGVSQSPRYKVAKRGQDVALRCDPISGHVSLFWYQQALGQGPEFLTYFQNEAQLDKSGLPSDRFFAERPEGSVSTLKIQRTQQEDSAVYLCASSLDTTGNTIYFGEGSWLTVV.

The V call is TRBV7-9, the J call TRBJ2-2; D may be TRBD1 (5 bases). The CDR3 contains 14 residues. V lost 1 base, J lost 6 bases, and 9 bases lay in between. Germline CDR1 SEHNR, CDR2 FQNEAQ (reference sequence). The CDR3 DNA follows: TGTGCCAGCAGCTTAGGAACAGGCTCCGGGGAGCTGTTTTTT. Protein sequence: CASSLGTGSGELFF.

CDR3 sequence reads: CASSLLGLADGKTQYF. CDR3 nucleotides: TGTGCCAGCAGTTTGCTAGGACTAGCGGACGGCAAGACCCAGTACTTC. V and J are TRBV28 and TRBJ2-5; TRBD2 aligns across 10 bases. Looked up from germline, CDR1 is MDHEN and CDR2 is SYDVKM. V was pared by 3 bases and J by 6 bases, with 10 bases of the junction left unmatched. This CDR3 region has 16 residues.

This clonotype was seen once. This chain uses TRBV21-1 with TRBJ2-5. TRBV21-1 is labeled a pseudogene. The CDR3 is 14 residues long. The CDR3 bases are TGTGCCAGCAACGGGCCTCTGTACCAAGAGACCCAGTACTTC. Translation gives CASNGPLYQETQYF.

The V call is TRBV20-1, the J call TRBJ2-1, with 10 bases matching TRBD2. The CDR3 covers 15 residues. Germline trimming cut 3 bases from V and 6 bases from J; bases unmatched to any gene: 8. Germline CDR1 DFQATT, CDR2 SNEGSKA (reference sequence). The CDR3 region is CSASQGSGGANEQFF. The CDR3 nucleotides are TGCAGTGCTAGCCAAGGCAGCGGGGGGGCCAATGAGCAGTTCTTC.

This clonotype was detected a few times. V is TRBV12-3 or TRBV12-4 and J is TRBJ2-5; 7 bases agree with TRBD1. V dropped 6 bases and J dropped 5; count of bases not matched to a gene: 9. This CDR3 spans 14 amino acids. DNA for the CDR3: TGTGCCAGCAGCCCACAGGGGTTTTTGGAGACCCAGTACTTC. Its translation is CASSPQGFLETQYF.

This clonotype was found a few times. J is TRBJ2-3 and V is TRBV20-1; D might be TRBD2 (6 bases). The CDR3 runs to 17 residues. Trimming pared 0 bases from V and 4 bases from J, leaving 20 bases between. Germline CDR1 and CDR2: DFQATT and SNEGSKA (reference sequence). CDR3 region: CSARDPIETSQPDTQYF. CDR3 DNA: TGCAGTGCTAGAGATCCGATCGAAACTAGCCAGCCAGATACGCAGTATTTT.

The V and J genes are TRBV7-9 and TRBJ2-7, with D perhaps TRBD1 or TRBD2 (5 bases each). The CDR3 extends over 15 amino acids. Per germline, CDR1 SEHNR and CDR2 FQNEAQ (reference sequence). V gave up 1 base and J gave up 5 bases, with 15 bases separating them. CDR3 coding DNA: TGTGCCAGCAGCTTAGTGAGCGGACAAATAAACGAGCAGTACTTC. Protein product: CASSLVSGQINEQYF. The full variable domain, its missing parts supplied by reference TRBV7-9 and TRBJ2-7, is DTGVSQNPRHKITKRGQNVTFRCDPISEHNRLYWYRQTLGQGPEFLTYFQNEAQLEKSRLLSDRFSAERPKGSFSTLEIQRTEQGDSAMYLCASSLVSGQINEQYFGPGTRLTVT.